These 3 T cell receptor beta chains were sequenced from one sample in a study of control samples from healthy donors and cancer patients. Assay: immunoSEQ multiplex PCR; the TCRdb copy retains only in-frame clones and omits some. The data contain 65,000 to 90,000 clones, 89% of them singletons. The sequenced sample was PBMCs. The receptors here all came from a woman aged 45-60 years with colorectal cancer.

CDR3 sequence reads: CASSQALQGGSETQYF. The CDR3 DNA is TGCGCCAGCAGCCAAGCCCTACAGGGGGGAAGTGAGACCCAGTACTTC. The chain employs TRBV4-3 and TRBJ2-5; 8 bases fit TRBD1. The V gene's germline CDR1 is LGHNA and CDR2 YSLEER. The CDR3 is 16 amino acids. V lost 1 base to trimming and J lost 5 bases; unmatched junction nucleotides: 9.

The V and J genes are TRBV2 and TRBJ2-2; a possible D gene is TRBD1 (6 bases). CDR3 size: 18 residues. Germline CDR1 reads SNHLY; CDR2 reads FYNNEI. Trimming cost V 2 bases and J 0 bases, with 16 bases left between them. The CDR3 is CASSETGMGRANTGELFF. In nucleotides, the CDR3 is TGTGCCAGCAGTGAAACAGGGATGGGCAGGGCGAACACCGGGGAGCTGTTTTTT.

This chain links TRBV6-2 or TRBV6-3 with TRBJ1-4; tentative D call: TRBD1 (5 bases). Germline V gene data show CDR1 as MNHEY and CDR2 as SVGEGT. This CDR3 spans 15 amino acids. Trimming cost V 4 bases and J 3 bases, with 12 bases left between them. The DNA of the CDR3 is TGTGCCAGCAGTTGGGGAGGGACGGCTAATGAAAAACTGTTTTTT. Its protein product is CASSWGGTANEKLFF.